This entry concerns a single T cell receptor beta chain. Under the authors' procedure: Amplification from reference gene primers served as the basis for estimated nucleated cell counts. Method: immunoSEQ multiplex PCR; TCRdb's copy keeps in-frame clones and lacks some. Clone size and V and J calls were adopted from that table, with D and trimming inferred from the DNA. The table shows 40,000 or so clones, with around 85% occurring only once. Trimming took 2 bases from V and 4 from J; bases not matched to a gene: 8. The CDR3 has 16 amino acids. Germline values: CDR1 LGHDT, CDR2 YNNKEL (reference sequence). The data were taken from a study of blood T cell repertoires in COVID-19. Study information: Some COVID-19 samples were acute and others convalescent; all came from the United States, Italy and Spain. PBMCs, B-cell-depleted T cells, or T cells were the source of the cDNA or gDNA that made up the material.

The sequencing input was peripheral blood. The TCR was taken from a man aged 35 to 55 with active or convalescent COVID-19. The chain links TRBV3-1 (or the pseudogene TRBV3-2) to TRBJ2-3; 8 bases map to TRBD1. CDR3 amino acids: CASSQTDRGGPDTQYF. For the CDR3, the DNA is TGTGCCAGCAGCCAAACCGACAGGGGTGGGCCAGATACGCAGTATTTT.